Given below is one T cell receptor (beta chain) in context. This sample is part of a study of control samples from healthy donors and cancer patients. Trimming removed 1 base at V and 2 bases at J, with 18 bases between. The CDR3 is 17 amino acids. Germline CDR1 and CDR2: LGHDT and YNNKEL (reference sequence). The data were produced by immunoSEQ multiplex PCR, yet TCRdb's version contains in-frame clones alone and is incomplete. This sample contains fewer than 250,000 clones. Source material: blood. J is TRBJ2-7 and V is TRBV3-1 (or the pseudogene TRBV3-2); D call uncertain. This TCR was recovered from a young woman in good health. As DNA, the CDR3 is TGTGCCAGCAGCCAAGGCACTTTTGGGGTCACAGCCTACGAGCAGTACTTC. It specifies CASSQGTFGVTAYEQYF.